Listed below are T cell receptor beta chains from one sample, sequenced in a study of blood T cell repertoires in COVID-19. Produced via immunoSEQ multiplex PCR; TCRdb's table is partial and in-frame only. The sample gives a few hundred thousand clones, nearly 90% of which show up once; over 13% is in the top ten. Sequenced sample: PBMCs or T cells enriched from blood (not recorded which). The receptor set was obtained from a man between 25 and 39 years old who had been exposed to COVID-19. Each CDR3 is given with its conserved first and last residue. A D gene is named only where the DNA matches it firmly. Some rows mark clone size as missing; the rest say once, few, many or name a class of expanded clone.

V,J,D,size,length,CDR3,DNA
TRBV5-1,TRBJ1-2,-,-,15,CASSFDDRMSPGYTF,TGCGCCAGCAGCTTTGACGACAGAATGTCCCCTGGCTACACCTTC
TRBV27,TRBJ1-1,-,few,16,CASSLGSGKTNTEAFF,TGTGCCAGCAGTTTGGGGTCAGGGAAAACGAACACTGAAGCTTTCTTT
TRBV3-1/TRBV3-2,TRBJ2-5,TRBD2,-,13,CASSALAAETQYF,TGTGCCAGCAGCGCACTAGCGGCAGAGACCCAGTACTTC
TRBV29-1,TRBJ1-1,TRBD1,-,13,CSGGQGANTEAFF,TGCAGCGGGGGACAGGGGGCGAACACTGAAGCTTTCTTT
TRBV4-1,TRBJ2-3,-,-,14,CASSQGTNTDTQYF,TGCGCCAGCAGCCAAGGGACTAACACAGATACGCAGTATTTT
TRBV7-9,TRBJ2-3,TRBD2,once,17,CASSTGTSGPPRDTQYF,TGTGCCAGCAGCACAGGCACTAGCGGACCCCCGCGAGATACGCAGTATTTT
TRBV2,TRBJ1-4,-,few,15,CASNKKGQGNEKLFF,TGTGCCAGCAACAAAAAAGGACAAGGAAATGAAAAACTGTTTTTT
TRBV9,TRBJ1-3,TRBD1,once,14,CASSQGAGGNTIYF,TGTGCCAGCAGCCAGGGAGCAGGGGGGAACACCATATATTTT
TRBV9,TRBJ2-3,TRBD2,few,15,CASSVGLAGTDTQYF,TGTGCCAGCAGCGTTGGACTAGCGGGCACAGATACGCAGTATTTT
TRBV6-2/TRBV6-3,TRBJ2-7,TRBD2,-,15,CASSGPGTSYYEQYF,TGTGCCAGCAGTGGACCCGGGACTAGTTACTACGAGCAGTACTTC
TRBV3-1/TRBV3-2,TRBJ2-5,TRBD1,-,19,CASSLMGQGRKPHQETQYF,TGTGCCAGCAGCCTTATGGGACAGGGGCGAAAACCCCACCAAGAGACCCAGTACTTC
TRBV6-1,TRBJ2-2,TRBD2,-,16,CASSEIKRGNTGELFF,TGTGCCAGCAGTGAAATTAAGCGGGGGAACACCGGGGAGCTGTTTTTT
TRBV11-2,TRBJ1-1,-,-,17,CASSPRSPRDGNTEAFF,TGTGCCAGCAGCCCTCGGTCTCCCAGGGATGGGAACACTGAAGCTTTCTTT
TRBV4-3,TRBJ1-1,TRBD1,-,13,CASSGQGGTEAFF,TGCGCCAGCAGCGGACAGGGTGGCACTGAAGCTTTCTTT
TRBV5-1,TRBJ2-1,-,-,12,CASSTNRDEQFF,TGCGCCAGCAGCACTAACAGGGATGAGCAGTTCTTC
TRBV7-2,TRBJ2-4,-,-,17,CASSPLSRRLTKNIQYF,TGTGCCAGCAGCCCCCTATCTCGGCGGTTAACCAAAAACATTCAGTACTTC
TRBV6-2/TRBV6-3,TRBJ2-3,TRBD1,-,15,CASSPGTVSTDTQYF,TGTGCCAGCAGTCCCGGGACAGTAAGCACAGATACGCAGTATTTT
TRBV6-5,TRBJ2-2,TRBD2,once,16,CASSYVSGGPTGELFF,TGTGCCAGCAGTTACGTTAGCGGGGGACCCACCGGGGAGCTGTTTTTT
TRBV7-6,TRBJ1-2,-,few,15,CASRIQDVMGYGYTF,TGTGCCAGCAGGATACAGGATGTAATGGGCTATGGCTACACCTTC
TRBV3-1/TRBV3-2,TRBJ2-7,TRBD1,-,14,CASSQGDRGLEQYF,TGTGCCAGCAGCCAAGGGGACAGGGGGCTCGAGCAGTACTTC
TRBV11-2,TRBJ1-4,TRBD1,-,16,CASSFLGQATNEKLFF,TGTGCCAGCAGCTTCCTAGGACAGGCAACTAATGAAAAACTGTTTTTT
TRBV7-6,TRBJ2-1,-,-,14,CASSRGHEVDEQFF,TGTGCCAGCAGTCGTGGCCACGAAGTCGATGAGCAGTTCTTC
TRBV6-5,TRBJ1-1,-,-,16,CASSYSMAGLNTEAFF,TGTGCCAGCAGTTACTCGATGGCAGGGTTGAACACTGAAGCTTTCTTT
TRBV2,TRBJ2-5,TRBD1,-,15,CATRQGASPGGTQYF,TGTGCCACCAGACAGGGGGCCTCCCCAGGGGGGACCCAGTACTTC
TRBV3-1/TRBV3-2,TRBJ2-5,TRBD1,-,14,CASSSTGLKETQYF,TGTGCCAGCAGCTCGACAGGGTTAAAAGAGACCCAGTACTTC
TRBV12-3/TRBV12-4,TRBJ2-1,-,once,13,CASSFITVHEQFF,TGTGCCAGCAGTTTTATAACGGTCCATGAGCAGTTCTTC
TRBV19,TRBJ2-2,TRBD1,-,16,CASSPGTAANTGELFF,TGTGCCAGTAGTCCTGGGACAGCCGCGAACACCGGGGAGCTGTTTTTT
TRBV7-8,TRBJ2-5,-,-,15,CASSLRLPEVETQYF,TGTGCCAGCAGCTTAAGACTACCTGAGGTTGAGACCCAGTACTTC
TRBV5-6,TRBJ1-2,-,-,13,CASSLERRRGYTF,TGTGCCAGCAGCTTGGAGCGGCGGAGGGGCTACACCTTC
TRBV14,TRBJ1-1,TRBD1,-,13,CASSLLDREEAFF,TGTGCCAGCAGCCTGTTAGACAGGGAGGAAGCTTTCTTT
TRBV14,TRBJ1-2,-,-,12,CASSLTTYGYTF,TGTGCCAGCAGTTTAACTACCTATGGCTACACCTTC
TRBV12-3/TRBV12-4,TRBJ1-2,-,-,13,CASSLGGWDGYTF,TGTGCCAGCAGTTTGGGAGGGTGGGATGGCTACACCTTC
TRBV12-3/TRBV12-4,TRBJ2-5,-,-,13,CASSKDSKETQYF,TGTGCCAGCAGTAAAGACAGTAAAGAGACCCAGTACTTC
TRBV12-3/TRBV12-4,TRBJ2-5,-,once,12,CASSPTEETQYF,TGTGCCAGCAGTCCGACAGAAGAGACCCAGTACTTC
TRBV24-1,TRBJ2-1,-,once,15,CATDGWEGGGNEQFF,TGTGCCACCGACGGATGGGAGGGGGGGGGCAATGAGCAGTTCTTC
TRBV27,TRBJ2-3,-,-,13,CASGGLSTDTQYF,TGTGCCAGCGGGGGACTTTCAACAGATACGCAGTATTTT